The clone carrying this T cell receptor beta chain occurred many times. Its target is unknown. V shed 0 bases and J shed 4 bases, with 9 bases lying between them. The germline V gene encodes CDR1 SQVTM and CDR2 ANQGSEA. The CDR3 totals 13 residues. Using quantitative 5'-RACE with molecular barcodes, the authors made TCR beta libraries. One entry per CDR3 protein, called by TCRdb with MiXCR from the 5' RACE reads. This sample has 200,000 to 250,000 distinct CDR3 sequences, with around 10% found just once. The data were obtained in a study of CD8 T cells in ankylosing spondylitis. Study-level points and caveats: Apparently characteristic of ankylosing spondylitis blood was a TCR beta motif (under ten highly homologous variants). Reportedly, significant enrichment of disease-linked clones occurred in matched ankylosing spondylitis synovial fluid.

V and J are TRBV29-1 and TRBJ2-5; D is unresolved. The TCR sequence derives from a male donor with ankylosing spondylitis or in good health (not recorded which). Input material: blood, either unsorted or a sorted T cell fraction (not recorded which). In DNA form, the CDR3 reads TGCAGCGTTGAAGATCTTGGCAGAGAGACCCAGTACTTC. This sequence encodes CSVEDLGRETQYF.